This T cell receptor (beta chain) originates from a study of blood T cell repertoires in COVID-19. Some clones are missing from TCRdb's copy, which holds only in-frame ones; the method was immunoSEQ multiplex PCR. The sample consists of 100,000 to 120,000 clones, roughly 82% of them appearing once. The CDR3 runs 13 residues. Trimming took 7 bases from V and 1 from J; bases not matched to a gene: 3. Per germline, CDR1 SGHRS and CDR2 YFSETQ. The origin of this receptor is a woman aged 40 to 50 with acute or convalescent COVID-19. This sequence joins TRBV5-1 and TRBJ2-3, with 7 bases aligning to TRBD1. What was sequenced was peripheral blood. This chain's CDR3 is CASFGQGTDTQYF. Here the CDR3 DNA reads TGCGCCAGCTTCGGACAGGGCACAGATACGCAGTATTTT.